This T cell receptor beta chain was sequenced for a study of monozygotic twins with inflammatory bowel disease (dated by TCRdb to about 2019). Study-wide context: A total of about 28 monozygotic twin pairs were included in the full study, comprising nine German pairs (four IBD-concordant, five IBD-discordant) and 19 IBD-discordant Danish pairs. The search for disease-associated traits relied mainly on comparing IBD patients with their genetically identical healthy co-twins within discordant pairs. Each individual had, on average, about 151 000 unique TCRalpha sequences and 181 000 unique TCRbeta sequences available for analysis. On the study overall, not on this receptor specifically: Different T cell subtypes could not be distinguished in the analysis. Differing immunosuppressive treatments among patients may have added background noise and inter-individual variability to the repertoires. No single strong signal or clonotype linked to IBD turned up in the results, so the idea that one exists was not supported. Compared with healthy twins, IBD patients shared fewer clonotypes with other individuals, and the difference was most pronounced in patients with signs of disease activity. No difference in repertoire similarity was observed between concordant and discordant twins, possibly owing to limited statistical power. A decrease in TCRbeta repertoire diversity, as measured by inverse Simpson index, was observed in IBD patients compared with their healthy co-twins.

The CDR3, from cysteine to phenylalanine, totals 16 residues. No DNA sequence was recorded. The germline V gene provides CDR1 SGHRS and CDR2 YFSETQ. To note about this clonotype: Its antigen has not been determined.

Receptor amplification or capture employed 5' RACE. The input for every TCR library was 3500 ng of total RNA. For each sample, cDNA was synthesized in eight separate reactions using SMARTScribe reverse transcriptase. During cDNA synthesis, template switching introduced unique molecular identifiers that contained a 6-nucleotide sample barcode. TCRalpha and TCRbeta cDNA was amplified by two nested PCRs of about 15 and 9 cycles, with bead purification after each PCR. Before amplification, the cDNA was both treated with uracil DNA-glycosylase and purified with the QIAquick PCR purification kit. The second PCR added Illumina TruSeq-compatible adapters along with sample-specific barcodes. Library quality and concentration were assessed using TapeStation and Qubit, and approximately 5 ng of each library was pooled. The pooled libraries were sequenced with 2 x 100 bp reads and custom sequencing primers on an Illumina HiSeq2500 single-index Rapid Run. In the authors' own workflow: MiGEC version 1.2.6 was used for UMI-based consensus assembly, which corrected PCR and sequencing errors. V(D)J alignment, clonotype assembly and CDR3 extraction were performed with MiXCR version 2.1.1. To normalise gene usage, clonotype sharing and MAIT/NKT TCR abundance, the analysis used the top 1000, 10 000 and 20 000 clonotypes per sample. After downsampling to 27 000 UMIs, diversity was calculated as the inverse Simpson index using the vegan R package. Paired Mann-Whitney U tests were applied to discordant twin pairs, with Benjamini-Hochberg correction for multiple testing. TCRdb reprocessed the reads, so every CDR3 protein sequence counts as one entry and DNA is not shown. These V and J calls rely on TCRdb rather than the paper's analysis. This sample's table lists about 440,000 distinct CDR3 sequences. The biggest ten clones account for about 2.4% of the sample.

An approximately 2.3 ml peripheral blood sample was drawn into PAXgene tubes per donor and stored at -80°C. Without any T cell sorting, total RNA was extracted from whole blood using the PAXgene blood miRNA kit on an automated QIAcube. Peripheral blood from monozygotic twin pairs concordant or discordant for inflammatory bowel disease was subjected to deep TCRalpha and TCRbeta repertoire profiling with unique molecular barcoding. For every twin pair, smoking habits were documented, and each individual was categorised as a current, former or never smoker. Input material: blood. The V gene is TRBV5-1 and the J gene is TRBJ2-2; TCRdb lists TRBD1, though no DNA is available to test this call. This TCR came from a human donor with ulcerative colitis or Crohn's disease, or a healthy co-twin of an affected twin (not recorded which). This receptor carries the CDR3 CASSLYPRGRTGELFF.